Listed below are T cell receptor beta chains from one sample, sequenced in a study of T cell changes during pregnancy in multiple sclerosis. Clones were read by immunoSEQ multiplex PCR, and TCRdb kept only the in-frame ones, dropping some. Of some 38,000 clones in the sample, about 93% were seen once. The sequencing here drew on CD4+ T cells from peripheral blood mononuclear cells, taken after pregnancy. These receptors were obtained from a female donor in good health, enrolled as a control in a pregnancy study. Each CDR3 is given with its conserved first and last residue. The D gene is left open where the match is weak. Only some rows state a clone size, as once, few, many or a class for expanded clones.

cdr3_nt cdr3_aa j_call v_call d_call clone_size
TGTGCCAGCAGGACGGAGGGACCTGGAAACACCATATATTTT CASRTEGPGNTIYF TRBJ1-3 TRBV2 . .
TGCGCCACCTCTTTGGAGACCTGGAACACTGAAGCTTTCTTT CATSLETWNTEAFF TRBJ1-1 TRBV15 . .
TGTGCCAGTAGTATAACCGCCACGAAGGGAGTGAACACTGAAGCTTTCTTT CASSITATKGVNTEAFF TRBJ1-1 TRBV19 . .
TGTGCCAACTCTCCGGGAACTAACTATGGCTACACCTTC CANSPGTNYGYTF TRBJ1-2 TRBV10-3 . .
TGCGCCAGCAGTGGGTCGACAGGACTGCGCACCGGGGAGCTGTTTTTT CASSGSTGLRTGELFF TRBJ2-2 TRBV10-1 . .
TGCAGTGCCAACAGGGGATCAGCTTTCTTT CSANRGSAFF TRBJ1-1 TRBV20-1 TRBD1 .
TGTGCTAGTGGTCAGGGGATAACGGGGGAGACCCAGTACTTC CASGQGITGETQYF TRBJ2-5 TRBV12-5 . few
TGTGCCAGCAGCTCTTGGGGGGGCCGAGAGACCCAGTACTTC CASSSWGGRETQYF TRBJ2-5 TRBV5-8 . .
TGTGCCAGCTCACCAGGCAGGGAGGGAGACCTCAATCAGCCCCAGCATTTT CASSPGREGDLNQPQHF TRBJ1-5 TRBV18 . .
TGTGCCAGCAGTGAACGGCGGGGGGGCCCTGAGACCCAGTACTTC CASSERRGGPETQYF TRBJ2-5 TRBV6-1 TRBD2 .
TGTGCCAGCTCACCTTCGCTAGCGGGGGGATCCTACGAGCAGTACTTC CASSPSLAGGSYEQYF TRBJ2-7 TRBV18 TRBD2 .
TGTGCCAGCAGGAGACTGGGGGGACCCCTGGAGCAGTACTTC CASRRLGGPLEQYF TRBJ2-7 TRBV13 . .
TGTGCCACCAGCAGAGCCCAGGGGAATCAGCCCCAGCATTTT CATSRAQGNQPQHF TRBJ1-5 TRBV15 . .
TGTGCCAGTAGCGGGCCGGGACTAGCGGGGGGACACACAGATACGCAGTATTTT CASSGPGLAGGHTDTQYF TRBJ2-3 TRBV19 TRBD2 .
TGTGCCAGCAGCCTAACCCCGAGCGAGCAGTACTTC CASSLTPSEQYF TRBJ2-7 TRBV5-6 . .
TGTGCCAGCAGCTTTGGGACAGGGGACGTAGAGACCCAGTACTTC CASSFGTGDVETQYF TRBJ2-5 TRBV5-6 TRBD1 .
TGTGCCAGCAGCTTAGTGGCGGGGGTTAGCTCCTACAATGAGCAGTTCTTC CASSLVAGVSSYNEQFF TRBJ2-1 TRBV7-8 TRBD2 .
TGCGCCAGCAGCTTGGCAGGACAGCAATATGGCTACACCTTC CASSLAGQQYGYTF TRBJ1-2 TRBV5-1 . .
TGTGCCAGCCAGGGGGCTTCGAACACCGGGGAGCTGTTTTTT CASQGASNTGELFF TRBJ2-2 TRBV2 TRBD1 .
TGTGCCAGTAGACCGACAGGCAACTATGGCTACACCTTC CASRPTGNYGYTF TRBJ1-2 TRBV19 . .
TGTGCCAGCAGCTTAACGCAGGGGGTGAACACCGGGGAGCTGTTTTTT CASSLTQGVNTGELFF TRBJ2-2 TRBV11-2 TRBD1 .
TGTGCCAGCAGTGAAACCCCCCTACAGACGTTCGCGAACACCGGGGAGCTGTTTTTT CASSETPLQTFANTGELFF TRBJ2-2 TRBV2 . .
TGTGCCAGCAGCTTAGGGGGCACAGGGGAATGGGAAAAACTGTTTTTT CASSLGGTGEWEKLFF TRBJ1-4 TRBV7-9 TRBD1 .